The TCR beta chain under discussion was sequenced for a study of molecular identifiers for immune sequencing clone quantification. Study-level results: Shared barcodes on identical TCR molecules could underestimate the sizes of highly expanded clones.

There are many counts of this clonotype. The antigen remains undetermined. The CDR3 extends over 14 amino acids. Trimming shortened V by 5 bases and J by 5 bases, and 14 bases separated the two germline ends. TCRdb re-derived calls from the PCR reads in MiXCR, one entry per CDR3 protein. The sample carries some 89,000 distinct CDR3 sequences, approximately 25% recorded once. Sample: naive CD8+ T cells from blood, with Jurkat cell RNA spiked in. Subset in this sample: FACS-sorted CD8+CD4-CCR7+CD45RA+ naive T cells. This chain links TRBV12-3 or TRBV12-4 with TRBJ2-3; a possible D gene is TRBD1 (6 bases). This clonotype was obtained from a human donor in good health. Some libraries in this study had Jurkat cell RNA spiked in. CDR3 sequence: CASSAQGFLDTQYF. The CDR3 nucleotides are TGTGCCAGCAGTGCCCAGGGGTTTCTAGATACGCAGTATTTT.